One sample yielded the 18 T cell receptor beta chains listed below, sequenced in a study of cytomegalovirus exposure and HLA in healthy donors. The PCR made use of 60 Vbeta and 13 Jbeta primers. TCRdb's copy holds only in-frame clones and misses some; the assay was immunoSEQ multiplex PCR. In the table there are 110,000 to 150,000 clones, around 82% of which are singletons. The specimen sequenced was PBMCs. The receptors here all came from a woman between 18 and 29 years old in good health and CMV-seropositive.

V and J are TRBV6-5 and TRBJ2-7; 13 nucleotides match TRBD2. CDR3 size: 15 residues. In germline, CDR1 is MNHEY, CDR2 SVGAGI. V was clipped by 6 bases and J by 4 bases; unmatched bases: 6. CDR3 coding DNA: TGTGCCAGCAGACGAACTAGCGGGGGGGCTTACGAGCAGTACTTC. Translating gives CASRRTSGGAYEQYF.

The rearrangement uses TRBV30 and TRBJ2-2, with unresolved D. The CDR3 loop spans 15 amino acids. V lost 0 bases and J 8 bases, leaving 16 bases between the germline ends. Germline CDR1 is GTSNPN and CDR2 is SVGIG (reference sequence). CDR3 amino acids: CAWSVATRSSGELFF. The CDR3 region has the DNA TGTGCCTGGAGTGTAGCGACTCGTTCATCAGGGGAGCTGTTTTTT.

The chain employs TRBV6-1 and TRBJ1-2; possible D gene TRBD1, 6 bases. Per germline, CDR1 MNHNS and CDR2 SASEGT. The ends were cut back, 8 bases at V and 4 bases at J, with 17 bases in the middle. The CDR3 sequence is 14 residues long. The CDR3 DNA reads TGTGCCAGCCTGGACAGAGTATCCTCCTATGGCTACACCTTC. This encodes CASLDRVSSYGYTF.

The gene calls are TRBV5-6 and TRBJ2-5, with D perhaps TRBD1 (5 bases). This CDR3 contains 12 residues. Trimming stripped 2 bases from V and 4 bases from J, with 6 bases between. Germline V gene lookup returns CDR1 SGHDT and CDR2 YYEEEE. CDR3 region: CASSFQGETQYF. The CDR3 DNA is TGTGCCAGCAGCTTCCAGGGAGAGACCCAGTACTTC.

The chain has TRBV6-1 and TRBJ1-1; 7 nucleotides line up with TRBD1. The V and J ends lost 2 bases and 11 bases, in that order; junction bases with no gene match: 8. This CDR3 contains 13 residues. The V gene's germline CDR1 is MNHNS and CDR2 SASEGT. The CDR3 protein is CASSESGDSGAFF. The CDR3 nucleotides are TGTGCCAGCAGTGAATCAGGGGACAGCGGGGCTTTCTTT.

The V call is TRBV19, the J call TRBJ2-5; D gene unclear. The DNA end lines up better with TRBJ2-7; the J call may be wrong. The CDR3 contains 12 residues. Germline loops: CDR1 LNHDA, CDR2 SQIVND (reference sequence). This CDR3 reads CASSGVAYEQYF. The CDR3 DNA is TGTGCCAGTAGCGGAGTAGCCTACGAGCAGTACTTC.

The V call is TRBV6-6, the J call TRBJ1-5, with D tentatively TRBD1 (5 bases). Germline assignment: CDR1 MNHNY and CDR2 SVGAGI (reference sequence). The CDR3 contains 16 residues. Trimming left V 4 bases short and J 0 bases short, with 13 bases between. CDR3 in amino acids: CASSSTRRGSNQPQHF. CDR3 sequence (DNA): TGTGCCAGCAGTTCCACTAGGAGGGGTAGCAATCAGCCCCAGCATTTT.

CDR3 loop: CASSLAGGNQPQHF. The CDR3 nucleotides read TGTGCCAGCAGCTTGGCCGGGGGCAATCAGCCCCAGCATTTT. The V call is TRBV5-4, the J call TRBJ1-5; D not resolved. The CDR3 length is 14 residues. Looked up from germline, CDR1 is SGHNT and CDR2 is YYREEE (reference sequence). With 0 bases removed from V and 2 bases from J, the gap between germline ends came to 6 bases.

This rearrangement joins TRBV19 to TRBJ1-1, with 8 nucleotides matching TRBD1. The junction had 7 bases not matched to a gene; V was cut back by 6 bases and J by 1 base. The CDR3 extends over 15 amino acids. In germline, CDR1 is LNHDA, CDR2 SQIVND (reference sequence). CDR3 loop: CASRGGGTGNTEAFF. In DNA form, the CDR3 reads TGTGCCAGTAGAGGGGGGGGGACAGGGAACACTGAAGCTTTCTTT.

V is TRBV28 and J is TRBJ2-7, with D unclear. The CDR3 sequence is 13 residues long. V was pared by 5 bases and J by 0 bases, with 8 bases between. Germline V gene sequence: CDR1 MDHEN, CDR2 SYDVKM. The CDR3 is CASSVSGSYEQYF. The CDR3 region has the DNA TGTGCCAGCAGTGTCTCGGGCTCCTACGAGCAGTACTTC.

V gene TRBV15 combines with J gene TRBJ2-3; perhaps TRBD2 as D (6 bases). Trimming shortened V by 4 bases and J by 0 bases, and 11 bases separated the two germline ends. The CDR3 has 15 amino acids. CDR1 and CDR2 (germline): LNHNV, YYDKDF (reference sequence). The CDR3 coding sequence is TGTGCCACCAGCATTAGCGGTACTAGCACAGATACGCAGTATTTT. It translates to CATSISGTSTDTQYF.

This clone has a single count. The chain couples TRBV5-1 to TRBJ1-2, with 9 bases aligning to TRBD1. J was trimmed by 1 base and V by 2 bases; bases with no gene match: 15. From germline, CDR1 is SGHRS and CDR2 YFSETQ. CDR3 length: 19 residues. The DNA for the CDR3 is TGCGCCAGCAGCTTCTCCTCCCTTATGACAGGGGGAGGTAACTATGGCTACACCTTC. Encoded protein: CASSFSSLMTGGGNYGYTF.

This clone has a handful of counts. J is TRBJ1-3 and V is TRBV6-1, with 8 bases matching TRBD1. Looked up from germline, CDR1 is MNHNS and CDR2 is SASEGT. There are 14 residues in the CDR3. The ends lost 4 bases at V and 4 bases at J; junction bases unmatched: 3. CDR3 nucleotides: TGTGCCAGCAGTGCGACAGGGGACGGAAACACCATATATTTT. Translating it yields CASSATGDGNTIYF.

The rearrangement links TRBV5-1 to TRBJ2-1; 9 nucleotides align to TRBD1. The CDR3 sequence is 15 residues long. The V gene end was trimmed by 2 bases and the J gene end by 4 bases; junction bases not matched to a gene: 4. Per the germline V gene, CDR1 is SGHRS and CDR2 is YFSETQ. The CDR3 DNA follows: TGCGCCAGCAGCTTCCCGGGACAGGGTTACAATGAGCAGTTCTTC. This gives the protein CASSFPGQGYNEQFF.

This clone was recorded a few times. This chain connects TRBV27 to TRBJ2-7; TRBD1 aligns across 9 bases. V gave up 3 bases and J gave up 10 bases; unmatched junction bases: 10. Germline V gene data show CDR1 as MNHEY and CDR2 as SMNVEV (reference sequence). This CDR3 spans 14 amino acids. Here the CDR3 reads CASSFIPGTGIQYF. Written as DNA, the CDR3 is TGTGCCAGCAGTTTCATTCCCGGGACAGGGATTCAGTACTTC.

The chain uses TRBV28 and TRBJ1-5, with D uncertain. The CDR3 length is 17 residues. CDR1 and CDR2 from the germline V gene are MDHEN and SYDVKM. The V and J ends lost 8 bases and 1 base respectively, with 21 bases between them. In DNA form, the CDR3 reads TGTGCCAGCCACACCAGGAGGCAGACATCGAGCAATCAGCCCCAGCATTTT. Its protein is CASHTRRQTSSNQPQHF.

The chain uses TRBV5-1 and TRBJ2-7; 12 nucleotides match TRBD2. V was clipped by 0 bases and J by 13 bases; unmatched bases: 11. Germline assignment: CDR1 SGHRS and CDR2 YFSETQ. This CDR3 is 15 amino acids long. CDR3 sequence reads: CASSLDGLAGPKGYF. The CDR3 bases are TGCGCCAGCAGCTTGGATGGACTAGCGGGGCCCAAGGGATACTTC.

This chain's CDR3 is CASSQGVSGGIADTQYF. The CDR3 DNA is TGCGCCAGCAGCCAAGGGGTTAGCGGGGGTATAGCAGATACGCAGTATTTT. J is TRBJ2-3 and V is TRBV4-3; TRBD2 aligns across 9 bases. The CDR3 contains 17 residues. The V and J ends lost 1 base and 4 bases, in that order; junction bases with no gene match: 9. The germline CDR1 and CDR2 sequences are LGHNA and YSLEER.